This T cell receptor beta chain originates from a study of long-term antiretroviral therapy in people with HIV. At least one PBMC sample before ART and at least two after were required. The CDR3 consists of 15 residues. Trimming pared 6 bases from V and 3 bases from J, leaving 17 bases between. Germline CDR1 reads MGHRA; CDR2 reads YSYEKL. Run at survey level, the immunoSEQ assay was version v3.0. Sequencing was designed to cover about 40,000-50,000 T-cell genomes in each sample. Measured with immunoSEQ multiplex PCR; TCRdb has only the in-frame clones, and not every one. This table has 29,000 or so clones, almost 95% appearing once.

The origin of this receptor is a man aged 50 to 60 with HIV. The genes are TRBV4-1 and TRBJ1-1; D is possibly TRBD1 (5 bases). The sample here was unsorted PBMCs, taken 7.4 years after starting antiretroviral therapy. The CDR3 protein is CASRPSVGGDTEAFF. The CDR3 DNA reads TGCGCCAGCAGACCTTCCGTGGGGGGGGACACTGAAGCTTTCTTT.